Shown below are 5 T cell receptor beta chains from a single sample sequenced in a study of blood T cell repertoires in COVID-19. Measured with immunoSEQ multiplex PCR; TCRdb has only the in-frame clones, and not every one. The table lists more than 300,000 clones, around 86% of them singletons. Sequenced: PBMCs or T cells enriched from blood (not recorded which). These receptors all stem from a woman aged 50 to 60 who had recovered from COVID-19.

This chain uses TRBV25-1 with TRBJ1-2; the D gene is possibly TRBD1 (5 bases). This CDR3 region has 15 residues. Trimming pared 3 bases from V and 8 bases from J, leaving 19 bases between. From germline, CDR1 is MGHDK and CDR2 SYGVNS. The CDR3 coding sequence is TGTGCCAGCAGTGAGGTGGGCCAGGGAAGTACCGGCTACACCTTC. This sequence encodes CASSEVGQGSTGYTF.

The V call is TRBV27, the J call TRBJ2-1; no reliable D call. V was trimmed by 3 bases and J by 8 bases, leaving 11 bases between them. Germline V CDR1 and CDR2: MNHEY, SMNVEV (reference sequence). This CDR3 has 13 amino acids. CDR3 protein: CASSLGVIDEQFF. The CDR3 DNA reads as TGTGCCAGCAGTTTGGGCGTCATCGATGAGCAGTTCTTC.

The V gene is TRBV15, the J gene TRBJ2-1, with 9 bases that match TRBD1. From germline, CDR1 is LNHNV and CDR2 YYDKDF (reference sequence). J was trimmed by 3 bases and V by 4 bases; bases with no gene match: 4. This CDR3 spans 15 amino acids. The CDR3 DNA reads TGTGCCACCAGCATGGCGGGACAGGGCTACAATGAGCAGTTCTTC. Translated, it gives CATSMAGQGYNEQFF. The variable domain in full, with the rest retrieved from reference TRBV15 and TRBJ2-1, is DAMVIQNPRYQVTQFGKPVTLSCSQTLNHNVMYWYQQKSSQAPKLLFHYYDKDFNNEADTPDNFQSRRPNTSFCFLDIRSPGLGDTAMYLCATSMAGQGYNEQFFGPGTRLTVL.

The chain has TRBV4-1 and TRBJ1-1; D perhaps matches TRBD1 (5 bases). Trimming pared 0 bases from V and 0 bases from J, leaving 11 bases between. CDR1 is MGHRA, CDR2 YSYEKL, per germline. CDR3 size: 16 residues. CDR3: CASSQEGAQVNTEAFF. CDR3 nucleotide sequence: TGCGCCAGCAGCCAAGAAGGAGCACAGGTGAACACTGAAGCTTTCTTT.

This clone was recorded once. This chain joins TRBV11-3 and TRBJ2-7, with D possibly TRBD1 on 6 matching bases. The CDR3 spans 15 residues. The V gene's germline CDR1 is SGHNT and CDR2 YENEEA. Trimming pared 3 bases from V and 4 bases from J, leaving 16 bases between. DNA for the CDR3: TGTGCCAGCAGCTTTGTTTCAGGGGAAGGGTACGAGCAGTACTTC. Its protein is CASSFVSGEGYEQYF.